This T cell receptor (beta chain) appears in the sequencing data of a study of chemoradiotherapy in HPV16-positive cancers. Clones were read by immunoSEQ multiplex PCR, and TCRdb kept only the in-frame ones, dropping some. The sample has about 17,000 clones; approximately 90% are singletons. The CDR3 extends over 13 amino acids. CDR1 is SSHAT, CDR2 FNYEAQ, per germline (reference sequence). Trimming removed 1 base from V and 0 bases from J, with 3 bases in between. Samples were taken several times over chemoradiotherapy. The J gene is TRBJ1-1, the V gene TRBV7-7; D unresolved. The clonotype comes from a human donor with HPV-associated anogenital cancer. Sequenced material: blood, taken from a patient who underwent chemoradiotherapy. The CDR3 nucleotides read TGTGCCAGCAGCTTAGGAATGAACACTGAAGCTTTCTTT. It is translated as CASSLGMNTEAFF.